The sequence of this T cell receptor (beta chain) was determined in a study of graft-versus-host responses after intestinal transplantation. Background on the study: Anti-thymocyte globulin served as induction for all recipients, who then took tacrolimus and steroids for about three years. Study conclusions and caveats: In recipient marrow, GvH clones were found, and some appeared first in ileum or blood. When patients had graft-donor T cell macrochimerism, their allografts held high graft-versus-host to host-versus-graft clonal ratios.

The table came from immunoSEQ multiplex PCR; TCRdb's copy has only in-frame clones and leaves some out. The sample yields about 110,000 clones, around 94% seen once. The CDR3 extends over 14 amino acids. Trimming cost V 5 bases and J 5 bases; bases outside gene matches: 6. Germline V gene data show CDR1 as MDHEN and CDR2 as SYDVKM. Of note for this clone: Its antigen is as yet unknown.

The V and J genes are TRBV28 and TRBJ2-3, with TRBD2 matching 8 bases. Here the sequenced sample was unstimulated CD4+ T cells sorted from spleen or lymph node cells, taken before transplant. The TCR originated in a human donor who was the organ donor for an intestinal transplant. The CDR3 region is CASSMSGSLDTQYF. CDR3 DNA: TGTGCCAGCAGTATGAGCGGGAGTCTAGATACGCAGTATTTT. The full variable domain, with the rest looked up from reference TRBV28 and TRBJ2-3, is DVKVTQSSRYLVKRTGEKVFLECVQDMDHENMFWYRQDPGLGLRLIYFSYDVKMKEKGDIPEGYSVSREKKERFSLILESASTNQTSMYLCASSMSGSLDTQYFGPGTRLTVL.